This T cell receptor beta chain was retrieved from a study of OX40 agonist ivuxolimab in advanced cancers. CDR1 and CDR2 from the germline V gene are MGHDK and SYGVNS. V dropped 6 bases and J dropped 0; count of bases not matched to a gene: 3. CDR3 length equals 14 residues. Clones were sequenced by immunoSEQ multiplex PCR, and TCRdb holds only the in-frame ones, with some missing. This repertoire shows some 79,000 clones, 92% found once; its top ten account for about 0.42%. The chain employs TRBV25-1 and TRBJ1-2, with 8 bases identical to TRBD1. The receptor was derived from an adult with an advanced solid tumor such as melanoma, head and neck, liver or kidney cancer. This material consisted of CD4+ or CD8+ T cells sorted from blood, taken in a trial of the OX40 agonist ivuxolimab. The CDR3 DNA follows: TGTGCCAGCAGCAAGGGACAGGCTAACTATGGCTACACCTTC. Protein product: CASSKGQANYGYTF.